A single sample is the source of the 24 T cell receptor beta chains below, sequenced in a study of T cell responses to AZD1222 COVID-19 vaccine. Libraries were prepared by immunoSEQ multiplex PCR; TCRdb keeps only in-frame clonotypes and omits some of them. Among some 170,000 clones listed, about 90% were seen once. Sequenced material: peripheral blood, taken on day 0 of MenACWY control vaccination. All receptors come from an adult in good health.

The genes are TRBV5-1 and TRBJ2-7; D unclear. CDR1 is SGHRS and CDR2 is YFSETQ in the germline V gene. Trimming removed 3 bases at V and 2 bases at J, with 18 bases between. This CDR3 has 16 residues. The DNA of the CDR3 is TGCGCCAGCAGCTGGGATTTCGTGGGCCCGACCTACGAGCAGTACTTC. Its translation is CASSWDFVGPTYEQYF.

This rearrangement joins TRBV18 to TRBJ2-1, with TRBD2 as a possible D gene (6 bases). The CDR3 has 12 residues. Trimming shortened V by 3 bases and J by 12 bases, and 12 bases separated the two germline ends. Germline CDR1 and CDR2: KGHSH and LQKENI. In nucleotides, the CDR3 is TGTGCCAGCTCACCGGAGGGTATGGGGCAGTTCTTC. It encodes CASSPEGMGQFF.

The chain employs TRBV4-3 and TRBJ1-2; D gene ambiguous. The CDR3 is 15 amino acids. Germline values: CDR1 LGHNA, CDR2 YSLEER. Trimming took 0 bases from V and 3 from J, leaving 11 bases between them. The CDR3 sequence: CASSQDTSRYYGYTF. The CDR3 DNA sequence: TGCGCCAGCAGCCAAGATACCAGCCGCTACTATGGCTACACCTTC.

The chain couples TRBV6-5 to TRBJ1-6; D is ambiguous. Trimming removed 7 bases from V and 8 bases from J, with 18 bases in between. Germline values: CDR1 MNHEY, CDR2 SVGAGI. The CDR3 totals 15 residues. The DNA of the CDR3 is TGTGCCAGCAAGATGGGGAGGGCCCTGGATTCACCCCTCCACTTT. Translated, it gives CASKMGRALDSPLHF.

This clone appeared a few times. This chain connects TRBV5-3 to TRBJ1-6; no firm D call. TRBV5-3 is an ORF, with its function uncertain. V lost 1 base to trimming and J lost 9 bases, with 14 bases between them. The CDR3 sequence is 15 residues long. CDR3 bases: TGTGCCAGAAGCTTGTCCCCCAAGGGCAGTTCACCCCTCCACTTT. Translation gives CARSLSPKGSSPLHF.

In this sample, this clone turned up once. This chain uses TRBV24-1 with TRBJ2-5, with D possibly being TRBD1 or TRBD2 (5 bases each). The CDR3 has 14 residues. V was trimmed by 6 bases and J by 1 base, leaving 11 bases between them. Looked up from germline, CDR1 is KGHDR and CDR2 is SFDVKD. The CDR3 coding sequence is TGTGCCACCAGTCGACGGGGCGTCCAAGAGACCCAGTACTTC. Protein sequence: CATSRRGVQETQYF.

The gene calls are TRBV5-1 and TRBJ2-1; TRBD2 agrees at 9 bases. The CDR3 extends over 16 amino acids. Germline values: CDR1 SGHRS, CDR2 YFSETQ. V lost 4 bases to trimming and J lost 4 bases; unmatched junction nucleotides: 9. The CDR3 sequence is CASSPAAGGLYNEQFF. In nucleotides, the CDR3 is TGCGCCAGCAGCCCGGCAGCGGGAGGCCTATACAATGAGCAGTTCTTC.

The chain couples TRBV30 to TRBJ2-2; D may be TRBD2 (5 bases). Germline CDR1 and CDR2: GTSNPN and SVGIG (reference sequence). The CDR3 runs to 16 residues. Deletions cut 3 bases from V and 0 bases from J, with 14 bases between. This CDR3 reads CAWRFPTGTNTGELFF. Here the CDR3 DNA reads TGTGCCTGGAGGTTCCCAACGGGAACGAACACCGGGGAGCTGTTTTTT.

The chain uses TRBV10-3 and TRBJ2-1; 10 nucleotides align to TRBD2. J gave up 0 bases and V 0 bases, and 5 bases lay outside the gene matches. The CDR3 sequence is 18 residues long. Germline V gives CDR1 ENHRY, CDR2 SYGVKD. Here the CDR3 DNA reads TGTGCCATCAGTGAGTCGCCTAGCGGGAGAATCTCCTACAATGAGCAGTTCTTC. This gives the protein CAISESPSGRISYNEQFF.

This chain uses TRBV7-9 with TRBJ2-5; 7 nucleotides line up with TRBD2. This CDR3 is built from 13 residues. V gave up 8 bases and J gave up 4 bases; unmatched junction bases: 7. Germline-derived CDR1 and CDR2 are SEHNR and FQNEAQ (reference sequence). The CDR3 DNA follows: TGTGCCAGCGGTCGGGAGGCCCGAGAGACCCAGTACTTC. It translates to CASGREARETQYF.

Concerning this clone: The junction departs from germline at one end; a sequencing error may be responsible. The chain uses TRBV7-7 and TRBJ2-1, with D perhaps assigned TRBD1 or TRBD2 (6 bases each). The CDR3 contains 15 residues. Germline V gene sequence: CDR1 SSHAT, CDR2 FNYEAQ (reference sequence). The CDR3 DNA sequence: TGTGCTAGCAGCCCCGGGGGCACCACTCACAATGAGCAGTTCTTC. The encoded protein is CASSPGGTTHNEQFF. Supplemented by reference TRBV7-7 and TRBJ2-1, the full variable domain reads GAGVSQSPRYKVTKRGQDVTLRCDPISSHATLYWYQQALGQGPEFLTYFNYEAQPDKSGLPSDRFSAERPEGSISTLTIQRTEQRDSAMYRCASSPGGTTHNEQFFGPGTRLTVL.

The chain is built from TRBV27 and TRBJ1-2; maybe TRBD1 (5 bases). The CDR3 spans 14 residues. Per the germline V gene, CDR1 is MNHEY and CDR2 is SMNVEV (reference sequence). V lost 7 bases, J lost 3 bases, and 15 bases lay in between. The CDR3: CASTSREGYYGYTF. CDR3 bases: TGTGCCAGCACCTCCAGGGAGGGATACTATGGCTACACCTTC.

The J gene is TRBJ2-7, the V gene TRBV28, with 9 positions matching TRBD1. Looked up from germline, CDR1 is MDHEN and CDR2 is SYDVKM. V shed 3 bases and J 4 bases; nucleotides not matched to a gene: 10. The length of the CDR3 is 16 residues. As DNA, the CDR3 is TGTGCCAGCAGTTTCTCTAGGGACAGGGCATCATACGAGCAGTACTTC. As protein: CASSFSRDRASYEQYF.

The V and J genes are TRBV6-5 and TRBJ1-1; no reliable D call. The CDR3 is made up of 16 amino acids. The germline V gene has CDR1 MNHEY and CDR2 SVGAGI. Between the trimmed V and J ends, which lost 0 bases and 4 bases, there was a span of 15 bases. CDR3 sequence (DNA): TGTGCCAGCAGTTACTCGAACCCGGGGTTAGGCACTGAAGCTTTCTTT. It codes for CASSYSNPGLGTEAFF.

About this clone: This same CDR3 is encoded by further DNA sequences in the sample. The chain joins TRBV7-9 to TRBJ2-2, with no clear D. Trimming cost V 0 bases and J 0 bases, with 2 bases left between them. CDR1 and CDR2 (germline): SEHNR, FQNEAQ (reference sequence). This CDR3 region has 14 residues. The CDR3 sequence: CASSLAANTGELFF. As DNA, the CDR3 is TGTGCCAGCAGCTTAGCTGCGAACACCGGGGAGCTGTTTTTT.

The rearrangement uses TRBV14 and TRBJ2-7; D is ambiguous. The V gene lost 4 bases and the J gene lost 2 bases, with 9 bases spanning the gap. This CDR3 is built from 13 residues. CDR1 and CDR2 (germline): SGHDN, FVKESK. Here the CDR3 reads CASSPRATYEQYF. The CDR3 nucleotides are TGTGCCAGCAGCCCTCGGGCGACCTACGAGCAGTACTTC.

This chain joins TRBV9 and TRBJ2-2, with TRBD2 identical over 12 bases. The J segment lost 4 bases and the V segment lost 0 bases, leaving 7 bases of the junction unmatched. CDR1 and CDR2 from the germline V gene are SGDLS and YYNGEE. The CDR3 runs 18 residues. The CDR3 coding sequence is TGTGCCAGCAGCGTAGGTCCTAGCGGGAGGGCTACCACCGGGGAGCTGTTTTTT. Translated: CASSVGPSGRATTGELFF.

The CDR3 here is CASSLWLALANTGELFF. For the CDR3, the DNA is TGTGCCAGCAGCTTGTGGCTAGCGCTCGCGAACACCGGGGAGCTGTTTTTT. The chain employs TRBV5-4 and TRBJ2-2; weak D call: TRBD2 (6 bases). This CDR3 spans 17 amino acids. Trimming took 1 base from V and 0 from J, leaving 13 bases between them. Per germline, CDR1 SGHNT and CDR2 YYREEE (reference sequence).

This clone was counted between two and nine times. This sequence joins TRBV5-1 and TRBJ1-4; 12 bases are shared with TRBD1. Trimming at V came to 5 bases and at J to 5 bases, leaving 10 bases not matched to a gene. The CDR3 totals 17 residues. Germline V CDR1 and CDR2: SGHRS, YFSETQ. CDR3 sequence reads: CASRAGTGGVKNEKLFF. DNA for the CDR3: TGCGCCAGCAGAGCCGGGACAGGGGGCGTGAAGAATGAAAAACTGTTTTTT.

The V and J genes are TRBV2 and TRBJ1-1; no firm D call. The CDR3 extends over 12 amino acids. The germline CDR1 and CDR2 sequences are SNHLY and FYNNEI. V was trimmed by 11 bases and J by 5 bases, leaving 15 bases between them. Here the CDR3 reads CALRTAPTEAFF. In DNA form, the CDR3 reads TGTGCCCTTCGGACGGCCCCGACTGAAGCTTTCTTT.

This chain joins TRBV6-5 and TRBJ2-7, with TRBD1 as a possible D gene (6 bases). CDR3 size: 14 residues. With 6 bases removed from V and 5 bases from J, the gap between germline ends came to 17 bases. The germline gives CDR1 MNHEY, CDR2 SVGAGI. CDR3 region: CASRGHPSPHEQYF. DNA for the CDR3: TGTGCCAGCAGGGGACACCCGTCCCCCCACGAGCAGTACTTC.

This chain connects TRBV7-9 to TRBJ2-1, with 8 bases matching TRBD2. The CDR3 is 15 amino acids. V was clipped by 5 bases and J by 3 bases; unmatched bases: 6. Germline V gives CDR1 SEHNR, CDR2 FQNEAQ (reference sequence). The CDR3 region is CASSPQAGVYNEQFF. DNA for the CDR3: TGTGCCAGCAGCCCACAAGCGGGAGTCTACAATGAGCAGTTCTTC. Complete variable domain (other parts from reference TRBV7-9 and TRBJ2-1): DTGVSQNPRHKITKRGQNVTFRCDPISEHNRLYWYRQTLGQGPEFLTYFQNEAQLEKSRLLSDRFSAERPKGSFSTLEIQRTEQGDSAMYLCASSPQAGVYNEQFFGPGTRLTVL.

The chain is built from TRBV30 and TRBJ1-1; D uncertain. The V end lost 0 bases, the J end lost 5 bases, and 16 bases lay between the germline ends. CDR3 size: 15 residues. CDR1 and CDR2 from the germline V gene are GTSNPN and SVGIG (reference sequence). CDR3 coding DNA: TGTGCCTGGAGTGTACATCGTCAGGTGAGGACTGAAGCTTTCTTT. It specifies CAWSVHRQVRTEAFF. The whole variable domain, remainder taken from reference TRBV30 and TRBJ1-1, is SQTIHQWPATLVQPVGSPLSLECTVEGTSNPNLYWYRQAAGRGLQLLFYSVGIGQISSEVPQNLSASRPQDRQFILSSKKLLLSDSGFYLCAWSVHRQVRTEAFFGQGTRLTVV.

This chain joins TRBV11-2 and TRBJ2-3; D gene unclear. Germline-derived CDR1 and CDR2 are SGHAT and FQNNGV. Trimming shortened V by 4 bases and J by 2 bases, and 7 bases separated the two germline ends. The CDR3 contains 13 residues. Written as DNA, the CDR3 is TGTGCCAGCAGCTACCCTGTCACAGATACGCAGTATTTT. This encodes CASSYPVTDTQYF.